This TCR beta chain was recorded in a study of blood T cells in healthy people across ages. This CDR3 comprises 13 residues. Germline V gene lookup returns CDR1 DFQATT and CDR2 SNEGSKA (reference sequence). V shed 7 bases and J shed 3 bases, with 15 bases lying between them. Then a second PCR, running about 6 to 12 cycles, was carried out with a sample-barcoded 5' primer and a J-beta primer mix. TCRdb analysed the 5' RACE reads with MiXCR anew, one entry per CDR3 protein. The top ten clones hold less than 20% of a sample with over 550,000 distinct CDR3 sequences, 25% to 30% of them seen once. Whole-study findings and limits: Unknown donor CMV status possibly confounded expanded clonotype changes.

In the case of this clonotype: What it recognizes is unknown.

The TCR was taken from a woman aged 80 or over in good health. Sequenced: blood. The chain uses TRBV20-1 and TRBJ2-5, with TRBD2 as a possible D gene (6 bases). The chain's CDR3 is CSVGGEDKETQYF. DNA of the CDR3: TGCAGTGTTGGAGGGGAGGACAAAGAGACCCAGTACTTC.